These T cell receptor beta chains were read from a single sample in a study of control samples from healthy donors and cancer patients. TCRdb's table, derived via immunoSEQ multiplex PCR, lists solely in-frame clones and lacks some. Of under 100,000 clones in the sample, around 90% were seen once. The sequencing input was PBMCs. The receptors originated from a woman in her forties or fifties with colorectal cancer. Each CDR3 is given with its conserved first and last residue. The D gene is left open where the match is weak. Clone size, where shown, is once, few, many, or a class for clones that have expanded.

v_call: TRBV4-3
j_call: TRBJ2-3
d_call: TRBD2
clone_size: -
cdr3_nt: TGCGCCAGCAGCCAAGCCCGGACTAGCCGATCCGCAGATACGCAGTATTTT
cdr3_aa: CASSQARTSRSADTQYF

v_call: TRBV25-1
j_call: TRBJ1-2
d_call: -
clone_size: few
cdr3_nt: TGTGCCAGCAGTCGCAGGGAGAACTATGGCTACACCTTC
cdr3_aa: CASSRRENYGYTF

v_call: TRBV25-1
j_call: TRBJ2-3
d_call: -
clone_size: -
cdr3_nt: TGTGCCAGCAGTGAACCCGAGGATACGCAGTATTTT
cdr3_aa: CASSEPEDTQYF

v_call: TRBV9
j_call: TRBJ1-4
d_call: -
clone_size: few
cdr3_nt: TGTGCCAGCAGCGTAGAAGTTGGTGAAAAACTGTTTTTT
cdr3_aa: CASSVEVGEKLFF

v_call: TRBV6-2/TRBV6-3
j_call: TRBJ2-1
d_call: -
clone_size: once
cdr3_nt: TGTGCCAGCAGCCGGGACCGCTACAATGAGCAGTTCTTC
cdr3_aa: CASSRDRYNEQFF

v_call: TRBV5-1
j_call: TRBJ1-1
d_call: -
clone_size: -
cdr3_nt: TGCGCCAGCAGCTCGGGGACCGCATACGCTGAAGCTTTCTTT
cdr3_aa: CASSSGTAYAEAFF

v_call: TRBV5-1
j_call: TRBJ2-2
d_call: TRBD2
clone_size: -
cdr3_nt: TGCGCCAGCAGTCGAAGCGGGGGGTCGAACACCGGGGAGCTGTTTTTT
cdr3_aa: CASSRSGGSNTGELFF

v_call: TRBV15
j_call: TRBJ1-6
d_call: -
clone_size: medium-sized
cdr3_nt: TGTGCCAATTGGTCACCCCTCCACTTT
cdr3_aa: CANWSPLHF

v_call: TRBV6-2/TRBV6-3
j_call: TRBJ1-2
d_call: -
clone_size: -
cdr3_nt: TGTGCCAGCAGTTACGGTCGGCAGGGTGGATATGACTATGGCTACACCTTC
cdr3_aa: CASSYGRQGGYDYGYTF

v_call: TRBV12-5
j_call: TRBJ2-3
d_call: TRBD2
clone_size: -
cdr3_nt: TGTGCTAGTGGTTTCCAGCGGGGGGACCCTCTTAGCACAGATACGCAGTATTTT
cdr3_aa: CASGFQRGDPLSTDTQYF

v_call: TRBV4-1
j_call: TRBJ1-3
d_call: TRBD1
clone_size: -
cdr3_nt: TGCGCCAGCAGCCAAACAGGGGGCGTAATAAGAGGAAACACCATATATTTT
cdr3_aa: CASSQTGGVIRGNTIYF

v_call: TRBV5-8
j_call: TRBJ1-2
d_call: -
clone_size: -
cdr3_nt: TGTGCCAGCAGCCCAGGTCCGGGTATCGGCTATGGCTACACCTTC
cdr3_aa: CASSPGPGIGYGYTF

v_call: TRBV4-3
j_call: TRBJ1-1
d_call: -
clone_size: -
cdr3_nt: TGCGCCAGCAGCCAAGACCAGGAGGTCGCTGAAGCTTTCTTT
cdr3_aa: CASSQDQEVAEAFF

v_call: TRBV30
j_call: TRBJ1-2
d_call: -
clone_size: -
cdr3_nt: TGTGCCTGGAGTGGCAGTAGCTATGGCTACACCTTC
cdr3_aa: CAWSGSSYGYTF

v_call: TRBV7-2
j_call: TRBJ1-5
d_call: -
clone_size: -
cdr3_nt: TGTGCCAGCAGCCCCAAAGTGGGGGGGTCCAATCAGCCCCAGCATTTT
cdr3_aa: CASSPKVGGSNQPQHF

v_call: TRBV20-1
j_call: TRBJ1-6
d_call: -
clone_size: -
cdr3_nt: TGCAGTGCTAGTGAGACTGGAGGTAATTCACCCCTCCACTTT
cdr3_aa: CSASETGGNSPLHF

v_call: TRBV5-1
j_call: TRBJ2-5
d_call: -
clone_size: -
cdr3_nt: TGCGCCAGCAGCTTGGCAGGCTTCCAAGAGACCCAGTACTTC
cdr3_aa: CASSLAGFQETQYF

v_call: TRBV19
j_call: TRBJ2-2
d_call: -
clone_size: -
cdr3_nt: TGTGCCTGCCGTGCGTGGACAGAATACACCGGGGAGCTGTTTTTT
cdr3_aa: CACRAWTEYTGELFF

v_call: TRBV5-1
j_call: TRBJ1-2
d_call: -
clone_size: -
cdr3_nt: TGCGCCAGCAGCAACGGACAGCTCACCCCCGACGGCTACACCTTC
cdr3_aa: CASSNGQLTPDGYTF

v_call: TRBV19
j_call: TRBJ1-1
d_call: -
clone_size: -
cdr3_nt: TGTGCCAGTAGTATAATTCAGGGGACCCACACTGAAGCTTTCTTT
cdr3_aa: CASSIIQGTHTEAFF

v_call: TRBV5-8
j_call: TRBJ1-2
d_call: TRBD1
clone_size: -
cdr3_nt: TGTGCCAGCAGCCACAGGGGAATAGGCTATGGCTACACCTTC
cdr3_aa: CASSHRGIGYGYTF

v_call: TRBV7-2
j_call: TRBJ1-3
d_call: -
clone_size: -
cdr3_nt: TGTGCCAGCAGCCTCGGGGGACCTGGAAACACCATATATTTT
cdr3_aa: CASSLGGPGNTIYF

v_call: TRBV14
j_call: TRBJ1-6
d_call: -
clone_size: -
cdr3_nt: TGTGCCAGCAGCCAAGATTATTCACCCCTCCACTTT
cdr3_aa: CASSQDYSPLHF

v_call: TRBV6-4
j_call: TRBJ2-2
d_call: -
clone_size: -
cdr3_nt: TGTGCCAGCAGACAGGGCGCGAACACCGGGGAGCTGTTTTTT
cdr3_aa: CASRQGANTGELFF

v_call: TRBV9
j_call: TRBJ2-5
d_call: TRBD2
clone_size: once
cdr3_nt: TGTGCCAGCAGCCCTAGCGGGGACCAAGAGACCCAGTACTTC
cdr3_aa: CASSPSGDQETQYF

v_call: TRBV9
j_call: TRBJ1-3
d_call: -
clone_size: -
cdr3_nt: TGTGCCAGCAGCGTTTCGGGGCCGACTGGAGGAAACACCATATATTTT
cdr3_aa: CASSVSGPTGGNTIYF

v_call: TRBV5-1
j_call: TRBJ2-1
d_call: -
clone_size: -
cdr3_nt: TGCGCCAGCAGCTACTTAGGGGGAGATGGGTACAATGAGCAGTTCTTC
cdr3_aa: CASSYLGGDGYNEQFF

v_call: TRBV20-1
j_call: TRBJ2-5
d_call: -
clone_size: -
cdr3_nt: TGCAGTGCTAGTGTTAGCGACGAGACCCAGTACTTC
cdr3_aa: CSASVSDETQYF

v_call: TRBV3-1/TRBV3-2
j_call: TRBJ2-2
d_call: -
clone_size: -
cdr3_nt: TGTGCCAGCAGCAAGCGGTTAGCAATCCCCGGGGAGCTGTTTTTT
cdr3_aa: CASSKRLAIPGELFF

v_call: TRBV2
j_call: TRBJ2-3
d_call: -
clone_size: -
cdr3_nt: TGTGCCAGCAGTGAAGACGGCGGGGCCACAGATACGCAGTATTTT
cdr3_aa: CASSEDGGATDTQYF

v_call: TRBV7-6
j_call: TRBJ2-1
d_call: -
clone_size: -
cdr3_nt: TGTGCCAGCAGCTCAATCCTTGACCCTTCCTACAATGAGCAGTTCTTC
cdr3_aa: CASSSILDPSYNEQFF

v_call: TRBV7-3
j_call: TRBJ2-3
d_call: -
clone_size: -
cdr3_nt: TGTGCCAGCAGCTTGGCCCCGGGTACGGGTACGCAGTATTTT
cdr3_aa: CASSLAPGTGTQYF

v_call: TRBV5-1
j_call: TRBJ1-1
d_call: -
clone_size: -
cdr3_nt: TGCGCCAGCAGCTTGGCGGGGGGAATGGGCACTGAAGCTTTCTTT
cdr3_aa: CASSLAGGMGTEAFF

v_call: TRBV6-2/TRBV6-3
j_call: TRBJ2-2
d_call: -
clone_size: medium-sized
cdr3_nt: TGTGCCAGCAGTTACTCGACCGCCGGGGAGCTGTTTTTT
cdr3_aa: CASSYSTAGELFF

v_call: TRBV3-1/TRBV3-2
j_call: TRBJ1-2
d_call: -
clone_size: once
cdr3_nt: TGTGCCAGCAGCCAAGATCTGTCAGGGAATGGCTACACCTTC
cdr3_aa: CASSQDLSGNGYTF

v_call: TRBV18
j_call: TRBJ1-1
d_call: -
clone_size: -
cdr3_nt: TGTGCCAGCTCACCACCCTCCAACACTGAAGCTTTCTTT
cdr3_aa: CASSPPSNTEAFF

v_call: TRBV25-1
j_call: TRBJ2-3
d_call: -
clone_size: -
cdr3_nt: TGTGCCAGCAGTGGCTTATCAGGGGAGGATACGCAGTATTTT
cdr3_aa: CASSGLSGEDTQYF

v_call: TRBV29-1
j_call: TRBJ2-1
d_call: TRBD1
clone_size: -
cdr3_nt: TGCAGCGTTGCTCTCCGGGACAGGGCTAGTGAGCAGTTCTTC
cdr3_aa: CSVALRDRASEQFF

v_call: TRBV2
j_call: TRBJ2-3
d_call: -
clone_size: -
cdr3_nt: TGTGCCAGCAGTGAAGGCACAGATACGCAGTATTTT
cdr3_aa: CASSEGTDTQYF

v_call: TRBV5-1
j_call: TRBJ2-5
d_call: TRBD1
clone_size: -
cdr3_nt: TGCGCCAGCAGCTTAGGCCGGACAGGGGGGTCTCAAGAGACCCAGTACTTC
cdr3_aa: CASSLGRTGGSQETQYF

v_call: TRBV7-2
j_call: TRBJ2-4
d_call: -
clone_size: -
cdr3_nt: TGTGCCAGCAGCCCCTGGGTGCTGGGGCAAGGTGTCATTCAGTACTTC
cdr3_aa: CASSPWVLGQGVIQYF

v_call: TRBV2
j_call: TRBJ1-2
d_call: TRBD1
clone_size: -
cdr3_nt: TGTGCCAGCAGCCGGGACAGCCCAAACTATGGCTACACCTTC
cdr3_aa: CASSRDSPNYGYTF

v_call: TRBV4-3
j_call: TRBJ1-2
d_call: -
clone_size: -
cdr3_nt: TGCGCCAGCAGCCAGGATACTCCTGGACGGGTTAGTGGCTACACCTTC
cdr3_aa: CASSQDTPGRVSGYTF

v_call: TRBV3-1/TRBV3-2
j_call: TRBJ2-5
d_call: -
clone_size: -
cdr3_nt: TGTGCCAGCAGCCCGGGGGAGACCCAGTACTTC
cdr3_aa: CASSPGETQYF

v_call: TRBV18
j_call: TRBJ2-5
d_call: TRBD1
clone_size: -
cdr3_nt: TGTGCCAGCTCACCATGGGAAGCAGGGGGAGAGACCCAGTACTTC
cdr3_aa: CASSPWEAGGETQYF

v_call: TRBV19
j_call: TRBJ2-1
d_call: TRBD1
clone_size: -
cdr3_nt: TGTGCCAGTAGGGGGGACAGTTCGATTTACAATGAGCAGTTCTTC
cdr3_aa: CASRGDSSIYNEQFF

v_call: TRBV7-2
j_call: TRBJ2-3
d_call: -
clone_size: -
cdr3_nt: TGTGCCAGCAGCTTAGCGGGGGGGCCGTGGGATACGCAGTATTTT
cdr3_aa: CASSLAGGPWDTQYF

v_call: TRBV24-1
j_call: TRBJ1-2
d_call: -
clone_size: -
cdr3_nt: TGTGCCACCAGTGATCCGTGGCAGGCTACTGGCTACACCTTC
cdr3_aa: CATSDPWQATGYTF

v_call: TRBV6-2/TRBV6-3
j_call: TRBJ1-5
d_call: -
clone_size: -
cdr3_nt: TGTGCCAGCAGTAACCAACAGGGTCCCCCTGGGCCCCAGCATTTT
cdr3_aa: CASSNQQGPPGPQHF

v_call: TRBV7-2
j_call: TRBJ1-4
d_call: -
clone_size: once
cdr3_nt: TGTGCCAGCAGCTTAGTGCCGGTGGGGGAAAAACTGTTTTTT
cdr3_aa: CASSLVPVGEKLFF

v_call: TRBV4-1
j_call: TRBJ1-4
d_call: -
clone_size: -
cdr3_nt: TGCGCCAGCAGCCAAGCCGGGAATGAAAAACTGTTTTTT
cdr3_aa: CASSQAGNEKLFF

v_call: TRBV11-2
j_call: TRBJ2-1
d_call: TRBD1
clone_size: -
cdr3_nt: TGTGCCAGCAGCCAACGGACAGGCTACAATGAGCAGTTCTTC
cdr3_aa: CASSQRTGYNEQFF

v_call: TRBV4-1
j_call: TRBJ1-2
d_call: TRBD1
clone_size: -
cdr3_nt: TGCGCCAGCAGCTCTCCGGGACAGGGGAAATCTGGCTACACCTTC
cdr3_aa: CASSSPGQGKSGYTF

v_call: TRBV9
j_call: TRBJ1-5
d_call: -
clone_size: few
cdr3_nt: TGTGCCAGCAGCCCCGGACAGAACAATCAGCCCCAGCATTTT
cdr3_aa: CASSPGQNNQPQHF

v_call: TRBV30
j_call: TRBJ2-1
d_call: TRBD1
clone_size: -
cdr3_nt: TGTGCCTGGAGTGTACAGGGGGCAACCTACAATGAGCAGTTCTTC
cdr3_aa: CAWSVQGATYNEQFF

v_call: TRBV5-1
j_call: TRBJ1-4
d_call: -
clone_size: -
cdr3_nt: TGCGCCAGCAGCTCGGGGACCTCAACTAATGAAAAACTGTTTTTT
cdr3_aa: CASSSGTSTNEKLFF

v_call: TRBV5-1
j_call: TRBJ2-5
d_call: -
clone_size: -
cdr3_nt: TGCGCCAGCAGCTTGGAAGCTTCGTCAATCCGCGAGACCCAGTACTTC
cdr3_aa: CASSLEASSIRETQYF

v_call: TRBV5-1
j_call: TRBJ1-5
d_call: TRBD1
clone_size: -
cdr3_nt: TGCGCCAGCAGCTTTGTAGGGGGCGATCAGCCCCAGCATTTT
cdr3_aa: CASSFVGGDQPQHF

v_call: TRBV18
j_call: TRBJ2-5
d_call: TRBD2
clone_size: -
cdr3_nt: TGTGCCAGCTCACCATGGGCTAGCGGGGGACCCAGCCAAGAGACCCAGTACTTC
cdr3_aa: CASSPWASGGPSQETQYF